This T cell receptor beta chain derives from a study of radiotherapy plus CTLA-4 blockade in lung cancer. Per germline, CDR1 SGHDT and CDR2 YYEEEE. CDR3 length equals 14 residues. After removal of 4 bases from V and 6 bases from J, the junction contained 3 bases not matched to a gene. A remark on this clone: Antigen unknown.

Each patient with chemo-refractory metastatic non-small-cell lung cancer was treated with focal radiation plus CTLA-4 blockade using ipilimumab. Produced via immunoSEQ multiplex PCR; TCRdb's table is partial and in-frame only. The repertoire includes tens of thousands of clones, approximately 80% of them detected once, and under 9% sits in the top ten. General study results and limits: Clones of tumor-derived TCRs expanded in blood after radiotherapy plus ipilimumab.

The receptor was isolated from a human donor with non-small cell lung cancer who had a complete response to radiotherapy plus ipilimumab. This sequence joins TRBV5-6 and TRBJ1-4; TRBD1 matches at 10 bases. The sequencing here drew on peripheral blood, taken from a patient treated with radiotherapy plus ipilimumab. This chain's CDR3 is CASSEGQGHEKLFF. The CDR3 DNA follows: TGTGCCAGCAGCGAGGGACAGGGGCATGAAAAACTGTTTTTT.